These 26 T cell receptor beta chains originate from one sample sequenced in a study of cytomegalovirus exposure and HLA in healthy donors. Vbeta (60) and Jbeta (13) primers were used in the PCR. Assay used: immunoSEQ multiplex PCR; TCRdb lists only in-frame clones, some missing. The top ten clones hold 6.3% of a sample with 120,000 or so clones, nearly 80% of them seen once. The sequencing input was PBMCs. These receptors were taken from a woman in her forties in good health and CMV-seronegative.

The chain has TRBV15 and TRBJ2-7; TRBD2 might be the D (6 bases). The CDR3 has 14 residues. V dropped 1 base and J dropped 3 bases, with 10 bases sitting between them. Germline assignment: CDR1 LNHNV and CDR2 YYDKDF (reference sequence). CDR3 in amino acids: CATSRGGKGYEQYF. The CDR3 DNA reads as TGTGCCACCAGCAGAGGCGGGAAGGGCTACGAGCAGTACTTC.

The genes are TRBV7-9 and TRBJ1-5; D not certain. V lost 4 bases and J lost 7, with 8 bases in between. Germline V CDR1 and CDR2: SEHNR, FQNEAQ (reference sequence). The CDR3 has 12 amino acids. In nucleotides, the CDR3 is TGTGCCAGCAGCTCAGGTGAACAGCCCCAGCATTTT. It translates to CASSSGEQPQHF.

The chain employs TRBV6-6 and TRBJ2-3; no clear D gene. V was clipped by 7 bases and J by 0 bases, with 17 bases between them. The CDR3 sequence is 16 residues long. Germline CDR1 MNHNY, CDR2 SVGAGI (reference sequence). In DNA, the CDR3 is TGTGCCAGCACCCTAACTGGCGGATCTAGCACAGATACGCAGTATTTT. Its translation: CASTLTGGSSTDTQYF.

The gene calls are TRBV28 and TRBJ2-1; 9 bases line up with TRBD1. V was clipped by 4 bases and J by 6 bases; unmatched bases: 10. CDR1 is MDHEN and CDR2 is SYDVKM in the germline V gene. The CDR3 contains 16 residues. This chain's CDR3 is CASSSPSKTGGNEQFF. As DNA, the CDR3 is TGTGCCAGCAGTTCACCATCTAAGACAGGGGGCAATGAGCAGTTCTTC.

The CDR3 bases are TGCGCCAGCAGTGAAGGGACAGGGGACTACTACGAGCAGTACTTC. Translation: CASSEGTGDYYEQYF. The rearrangement links TRBV10-1 to TRBJ2-7, with 10 bases fitting TRBD1. Losses at the gene ends were 3 bases for V and 3 bases for J; bases not matched to a gene: 5. The CDR3 is 15 amino acids. CDR1 WNHNN and CDR2 SYGVQD come from the germline V gene (reference sequence).

This clone was detected only a few times. The chain employs TRBV6-5 and TRBJ2-7; 8 bases align to TRBD1. Trimming removed 6 bases from V and 3 bases from J; junction bases left unmatched: 4. The CDR3 spans 13 residues. Germline V gene data show CDR1 as MNHEY and CDR2 as SVGAGI. The CDR3 nucleotides are TGTGCCAGCAGGGGACAGGTTTTCTACGAGCAGTACTTC. Amino acids: CASRGQVFYEQYF.

A few counts support this clone. The chain is built from TRBV5-4 and TRBJ1-3; weak D call: TRBD1 (6 bases). CDR1 and CDR2 from the germline V gene are SGHNT and YYREEE (reference sequence). The CDR3 totals 16 residues. Trimming pared 4 bases from V and 4 bases from J, leaving 18 bases between. CDR3 protein: CASSPPPGAGGNTIYF. The CDR3 nucleotides are TGTGCCAGCAGCCCTCCCCCAGGGGCGGGCGGAAACACCATATATTTT. Full variable domain (missing parts from reference TRBV5-4 and TRBJ1-3): ETGVTQSPTHLIKTRGQQVTLRCSSQSGHNTVSWYQQALGQGPQFIFQYYREEENGRGNFPPRFSGLQFPNYSSELNVNALELDDSALYLCASSPPPGAGGNTIYFGEGSWLTVV.

V usage is TRBV7-2 and J usage is TRBJ2-3, with 7 nucleotides matching TRBD2. With V trimmed by 5 bases and J by 4 bases, 12 bases remained unmatched. Per the germline V gene, CDR1 is SGHTA and CDR2 is FQGNSA. This CDR3 is built from 16 residues. As DNA, the CDR3 is TGTGCCAGCAGCACCTTTTGGACTAGATACCCAGATACGCAGTATTTT. The encoded protein is CASSTFWTRYPDTQYF.

The rearrangement uses TRBV4-2 and TRBJ2-7; 7 bases are a match to TRBD2. From germline, CDR1 is LGHNA and CDR2 YNFKEQ. Trimming at V came to 4 bases and at J to 3 bases, leaving 9 bases not matched to a gene. The CDR3 has 15 residues. The CDR3 region has the DNA TGTGCCAGCAGCCCCTCAGGGAGCGGGAACTACGAGCAGTACTTC. Translating it yields CASSPSGSGNYEQYF.

This clone occurred a few times. The genes are TRBV28 and TRBJ2-7; 8 bases are shared with TRBD1. Germline CDR1 MDHEN, CDR2 SYDVKM. The ends lost 3 bases at V and 4 bases at J; junction bases unmatched: 8. CDR3 length equals 15 residues. This chain's CDR3 is CASSFFPGQVYEQYF. The CDR3 bases are TGTGCCAGCAGTTTCTTTCCGGGACAGGTTTACGAGCAGTACTTC.

This clone was found a few times. This chain links TRBV7-2 with TRBJ2-1; 14 bases line up with TRBD2. The CDR3 is made up of 17 amino acids. V trimming: 5 bases; J trimming: 6 bases; junction bases outside the gene matches: 9. Germline V gene sequence: CDR1 SGHTA, CDR2 FQGNSA. CDR3 amino acids: CASSPGLAGAWLNEQFF. CDR3 nucleotides: TGTGCCAGCAGCCCGGGACTAGCGGGAGCTTGGCTCAATGAGCAGTTCTTC.

This rearrangement joins TRBV30 to TRBJ1-1; TRBD1 might be the D (5 bases). V lost 3 bases to trimming and J lost 0 bases, with 11 bases between them. CDR3 length equals 14 residues. Germline V lookup: CDR1 GTSNPN, CDR2 SVGIG (reference sequence). As DNA, the CDR3 is TGTGCCTGGAGCCAACAGGAGCTGAACACTGAAGCTTTCTTT. It codes for CAWSQQELNTEAFF.

The chain has TRBV9 and TRBJ2-3; D might be TRBD1 (6 bases). The CDR3 is 14 residues long. Germline loops: CDR1 SGDLS, CDR2 YYNGEE. V was pared by 4 bases and J by 6 bases, with 15 bases between. CDR3 protein: CASSPGQPSDTQYF. CDR3 DNA: TGTGCCAGCAGCCCCGGACAGCCATCGGATACGCAGTATTTT. Full variable domain (rest looked up from reference TRBV9 and TRBJ2-3): DSGVTQTPKHLITATGQRVTLRCSPRSGDLSVYWYQQSLDQGLQFLIQYYNGEERAKGNILERFSAQQFPDLHSELNLSSLELGDSALYFCASSPGQPSDTQYFGPGTRLTVL.

The V gene is TRBV28, the J gene TRBJ2-7; 9 nucleotides match TRBD1. The CDR3 loop spans 14 amino acids. Germline lookup yields CDR1 MDHEN and CDR2 SYDVKM. V lost 6 bases to trimming and J lost 6 bases; unmatched junction nucleotides: 9. CDR3 sequence (DNA): TGTGCCAGCAGATGGGGACAGGGTACTCGCGAGCAGTACTTC. Its translation: CASRWGQGTREQYF.

This clone came up once. The CDR3 sequence is CASSQDRGSYEQYF. The CDR3 DNA reads TGTGCCAGCTCCCAAGACAGGGGTTCCTACGAGCAGTACTTC. V and J are TRBV18 and TRBJ2-7, with 8 bases aligning to TRBD1. The CDR3 length is 14 residues. Germline V gene sequence: CDR1 KGHSH, CDR2 LQKENI. V was clipped by 6 bases and J by 1 base; unmatched bases: 5.

This clone came up a few times. The chain employs TRBV28 and TRBJ2-7, with D tentatively TRBD1 (6 bases). CDR3 length equals 13 residues. Germline assignment: CDR1 MDHEN and CDR2 SYDVKM. Deletions cut 7 bases from V and 6 bases from J, with 16 bases between. CDR3 protein: CASKGTGYGEQYF. In DNA form, the CDR3 reads TGTGCCAGCAAGGGTACAGGGTACGGCGAGCAGTACTTC.

The chain carries TRBV10-3 and TRBJ1-1; 7 positions agree with TRBD1. This CDR3 comprises 13 residues. Germline CDR1 and CDR2: ENHRY and SYGVKD. Unmatched junction bases numbered 4, after V lost 2 bases and J lost 7 bases. CDR3 loop: CAISEQGGDEAFF. The CDR3 bases are TGTGCCATCAGTGAGCAGGGGGGTGATGAAGCTTTCTTT.

This clone appeared a few times. This sequence joins TRBV25-1 and TRBJ2-7, with TRBD2 identical over 12 bases. The CDR3 covers 16 residues. V was pared by 3 bases and J by 4 bases, with 7 bases of the junction left unmatched. Germline V gene sequence: CDR1 MGHDK, CDR2 SYGVNS. The CDR3 coding sequence is TGTGCCAGCAGTGACCCTAGCGGGAGGGCAATATACGAGCAGTACTTC. This codes for CASSDPSGRAIYEQYF.

The rearrangement joins TRBV2 to TRBJ2-5; 8 nucleotides agree with TRBD2. The CDR3 covers 14 residues. Unmatched junction bases numbered 7, after V lost 5 bases and J lost 5 bases. CDR1 SNHLY and CDR2 FYNNEI come from the germline V gene. CDR3 residues: CASSTQGTSETQYF. CDR3 coding DNA: TGTGCCAGCAGTACGCAAGGGACTAGTGAGACCCAGTACTTC.

The chain carries TRBV29-1 and TRBJ2-7, with a weak D call TRBD2 (6 bases). Per the germline V gene, CDR1 is SQVTM and CDR2 is ANQGSEA. The V and J ends lost 0 bases and 1 base respectively, with 7 bases between them. There are 13 residues in the CDR3. DNA for the CDR3: TGCAGCGTTGAAGATCGGGGGTCCTACGAGCAGTACTTC. Translated, it gives CSVEDRGSYEQYF.

The rearrangement uses TRBV11-1 and TRBJ1-1; no firm D call. CDR3 length equals 12 residues. Trimming left V 1 base short and J 7 bases short, with 7 bases between. The germline CDR1 and CDR2 sequences are SGHAT and FQDESV (reference sequence). CDR3: CASSLVGFEAFF. In DNA form, the CDR3 reads TGTGCCAGCAGCTTAGTGGGCTTTGAAGCTTTCTTT.

In its sample, this clone was seen once. The junction differs from germline at one of its ends, possibly a read error. The chain combines TRBV4-1 with TRBJ2-4; D is undetermined. In germline, CDR1 is MGHRA, CDR2 YSYEKL. The CDR3 loop spans 16 amino acids. The CDR3 DNA reads TGCGCCAGCAGCCGAGAGGCCACTGAAGCCAAAAACAGTCAGTACTTC. Translated: CASSREATEAKNSQYF.

A few counts support this clone. The V call is TRBV27, the J call TRBJ2-1; no clear D. V was clipped by 2 bases and J by 0 bases, with 5 bases between them. The germline V gene encodes CDR1 MNHEY and CDR2 SMNVEV (reference sequence). The CDR3 spans 14 residues. The chain's CDR3 is CASSLRSSYNEQFF. The CDR3 coding sequence is TGTGCCAGCAGTTTAAGGAGCTCCTACAATGAGCAGTTCTTC.

There are a few counts of this clone. The chain couples TRBV6-5 to TRBJ2-3, with a weak D call TRBD2 (6 bases). V gave up 5 bases and J gave up 6 bases, with 9 bases separating them. The CDR3 runs 12 residues. Per germline, CDR1 MNHEY and CDR2 SVGAGI. In DNA form, the CDR3 reads TGTGCCAGCAGTACGGGGGTCGATACGCAGTATTTT. It is translated as CASSTGVDTQYF.

The chain recombines TRBV2 with TRBJ1-1; D is uncertain. Germline V gene data show CDR1 as SNHLY and CDR2 as FYNNEI. The ends were cut back, 1 base at V and 3 bases at J, with 3 bases in the middle. The CDR3 sequence is 12 residues long. The CDR3 DNA is TGTGCCAGCAGTGAAGGGCACACTGAAGCTTTCTTT. Its protein is CASSEGHTEAFF.

The chain recombines TRBV7-3 with TRBJ1-1; D is uncertain. The V and J ends lost 5 bases and 0 bases respectively, with 7 bases between them. The germline CDR1 and CDR2 sequences are SGHTA and FQGTGA. The CDR3 spans 13 residues. The CDR3 nucleotides read TGTGCCAGCAGCCTCGAGATGAACACTGAAGCTTTCTTT. This sequence encodes CASSLEMNTEAFF.